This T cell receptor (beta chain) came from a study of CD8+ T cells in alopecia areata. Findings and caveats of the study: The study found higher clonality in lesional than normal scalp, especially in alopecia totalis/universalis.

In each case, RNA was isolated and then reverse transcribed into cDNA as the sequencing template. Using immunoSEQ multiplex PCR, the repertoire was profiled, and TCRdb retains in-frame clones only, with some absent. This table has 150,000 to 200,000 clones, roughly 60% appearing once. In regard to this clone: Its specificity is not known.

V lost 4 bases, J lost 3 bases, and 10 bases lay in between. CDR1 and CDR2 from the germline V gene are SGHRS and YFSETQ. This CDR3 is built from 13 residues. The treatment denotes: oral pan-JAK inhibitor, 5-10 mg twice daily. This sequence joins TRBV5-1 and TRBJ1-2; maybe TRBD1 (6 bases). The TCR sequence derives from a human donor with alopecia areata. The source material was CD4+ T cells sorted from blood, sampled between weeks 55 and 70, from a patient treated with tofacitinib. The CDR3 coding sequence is TGCGCCAGCAGCGAGGGACAAGACTATGGCTACACCTTC. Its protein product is CASSEGQDYGYTF.